Given below is one TCR beta chain in context. Relative to its sample, this clonotype is large (0.1 to 1%). Its cognate antigen has yet to be identified. Base qualities are not provided; no much larger clone lies one nucleotide away. The CDR3 contains 13 residues, cysteine and phenylalanine counted. Solely the CDR3 DNA is kept, with 39 bases framed from the first base. The germline V gene encodes CDR1 SGHVS and CDR2 FNYEAQ. V is reduced by 6 bases and J by 5 bases, leaving a spacing of 13 bases between them. This sample was included in a study of vaccination and CD4 T cells after COVID-19 (dated by TCRdb to between 2021 and 2024). Study-level background: Convalescent patients had a positive SARS-CoV-2 result on nasal swab PCR, and of these patients, fewer than ten had mild disease and one had severe disease. The convalescent cohort comprised six males and four females, including two Hispanic individuals, seven Caucasians, two Asians and one multiracial person. Each participant got two doses of either the Pfizer-BioNTech BNT162b2 vaccine (n=8) or the Moderna mRNA-1273 vaccine (n=2). Post-COVID blood samples were collected from convalescent patients a median of approximately 100 days after diagnosis, with a range of roughly 30 to 170 days. Post-vaccine blood samples were taken a median of around 70 days after the second vaccine dose, with a range of about 12 to 250 days. A few convalescent patients were sampled both early after vaccination (day 14) and late after vaccination (days 161 to 241). For stimulating the cultures, overlapping spike peptide pools were used, derived from SARS-CoV-2 as well as from the common cold coronaviruses HCoV-NL63, HCoV-OC43 and HCoV-229E. As controls, cultures received a CEFX viral epitope pool (the positive control), an HIV-1 Nef peptide pool (the negative control), or no peptide at all. In ten to eleven COVID-19 convalescent patients and several infection-naive healthy vaccine recipients, the spike-specific CD4+ TCR repertoire before mRNA vaccination was compared with the repertoire after mRNA vaccination.

Summary of the overall study and its limitations: In convalescent patients, a median around 85% of post-vaccine SARS-CoV-2-reactive clones were detected only after vaccination, and vaccine-specific priming was suggested by this finding. Although the median number of SARS-CoV-2-reactive clonotypes went up from roughly 19 after infection to roughly 40 after vaccination, the increase was not significant. The study included relatively few convalescent patients and did not analyze early timepoints after natural infection. Nearly all vaccine-specific clones in convalescent patients (304 of 307) were mono-reactive for SARS-CoV-2 spike rather than cross-reactive with common cold coronaviruses.

Libraries were made using PCR. At the Johns Hopkins FTIC core, DNA from the cultured CD4+ T cells underwent TCR sequencing with the Oncomine TCR Beta short-read assay. The QIAamp micro DNA kit was used to extract genomic DNA from the cultured CD4+ T cells. Oncomine TCR Beta libraries from cultured CD4+ T cells were pooled using unique dual indexes and sequenced on an Illumina iSeq 100. As for how the authors treated the data: Non-productive sequences were filtered out, and CDR3s that did not start with C, did not end with F or W, or were shorter than 7 amino acids were discarded. The MANAFEST web application was used to identify antigen-specific clonotypes by comparing peptide-stimulated wells against reference wells and other culture wells. An FDR below 0.05, an odds ratio above 5, and a productive frequency above 0.1% in at least two of three replicate wells were required for clones to be considered positive. Clonotypes that were significantly expanded in both SARS-CoV-2 spike wells and at least one common cold coronavirus spike condition were defined as cross-reactive. Using R version 3.6.1, CDR3 homology was evaluated through Levenshtein distances (stringdist) along with unrooted phylogenetic trees (ape). TCRdb cleaned the public reads at Q25 with fastp, built clones with MiXCR and kept in-frame beta chains. Rows are combined by CDR3 protein, so each entry shows the most common genes and DNA. V and J calls and clone size were set by TCRdb, not the authors. Counted in this sample were around 25,000 distinct CDR3 sequences; about 31% of them appeared once. Of the sample, around 2.9% is held by the ten largest clones.

This specimen's time point label, per the study, means: late sampling 161 to 241 days after vaccination in three convalescent patients. The treatment or condition label, as the study defines it: 10-day PBMC culture with coronavirus spike peptide pools or control peptides (ViraFEST assay). The ViraFEST assay was used in the study, in which antigen-specific T cells were expanded with peptide pools and expanded clonotypes were subsequently identified by TCR sequencing. The convalescent patients' positive SARS-CoV-2 PCR tests were from March to December 2020, which was before the Alpha, Beta and Delta variants emerged in the United States. Each well held 2 million to 2.5 million PBMCs cultured with roughly 10 ug/ml peptide pools in IMDM containing around 5% human AB serum and roughly 10 IU/ml IL-2. Half of the culture medium was replaced with fresh IL-2-containing medium on days 3 and 7. After about 10 days of culture, CD4+ T cells were isolated by negative selection using the EasySep CD4+ T cell isolation kit. PBMCs were separated from whole blood using Ficoll-Paque Plus gradient centrifugation and then either used fresh or cryopreserved at -140C. In general, triplicate wells were set up for every culture condition.

The TCR originated in a human donor who had recovered from COVID-19. The sequenced sample was CD4+ T cells from blood, cultured in vitro, obtained about 7 months after SARS-CoV-2 vaccination. Recombination linked TRBV7-6 to TRBJ2-5; perhaps TRBD2 is the D gene, with 5 bases matching. The CDR3 region: CASSKTSGETQYF. Here is the DNA: TGTGCCAGCAGTAAAACTAGTGGTGAGACCCAGTACTTC. The full variable domain, completed from the reference TRBV7-6 and TRBJ2-5 proteins outside the CDR3, reads GAGVSQSPRYKVTKRGQDVALRCDPISGHVSLYWYRQALGQGPEFLTYFNYEAQQDKSGLPNDRFSAERPEGSISTLTIQRTEQRDSAMYRCASSKTSGETQYFGPGTRLLVL.